The 10 T cell receptor beta chains below were found in one sample sequenced in a study of CD8+ T cells in alopecia areata. Reverse transcription of extracted RNA yielded cDNA, which provided the sequencing template. Method: immunoSEQ multiplex PCR; TCRdb's copy keeps in-frame clones and lacks some. Among roughly 140,000 clones listed, 51% were seen once. The sample was CD4+ T cells sorted from blood, taken at week 0. The origin of the receptors is a human donor with alopecia areata.

This clone was counted between two and nine times. This chain uses TRBV6-4 with TRBJ2-3; D uncertain. Trimming left V 2 bases short and J 2 bases short, with 8 bases between. Germline loops: CDR1 MRHNA, CDR2 SNTAGT. The CDR3 has 14 residues. The CDR3: CASSDLPHTDTQYF. In DNA form, the CDR3 reads TGTGCCAGCAGTGACCTACCCCACACAGATACGCAGTATTTT.

This rearrangement joins TRBV30 to TRBJ2-1; perhaps TRBD1 as D (6 bases). V was shortened by 0 bases and J by 8 bases, with 14 bases between the two germline ends. CDR1 and CDR2 (germline): GTSNPN, SVGIG (reference sequence). CDR3 length equals 14 residues. DNA for the CDR3: TGTGCCTGGAGTGTAGGGGGAGTTGTGCATGAGCAGTTCTTC. Its translation: CAWSVGGVVHEQFF.

The rearrangement joins TRBV7-6 to TRBJ2-7; 8 bases are shared with TRBD1. Losses at the gene ends were 1 base for V and 3 bases for J; bases not matched to a gene: 5. The CDR3 covers 15 residues. CDR1 is SGHVS, CDR2 FNYEAQ, per germline. The CDR3 reads CASSLDTGGGYEQYF. In DNA, the CDR3 is TGTGCCAGCAGCTTAGATACAGGGGGTGGCTACGAGCAGTACTTC.

This clone was found once. The CDR3 DNA reads as TGCGCCAGCAGCTTGATTCCCTCACCCTCCTACAATGAGCAGTTCTTC. It yields the protein CASSLIPSPSYNEQFF. This chain uses TRBV5-1 with TRBJ2-1; no clear D. Per germline, CDR1 SGHRS and CDR2 YFSETQ. Trimming shortened V by 1 base and J by 0 bases, and 11 bases separated the two germline ends. This CDR3 region has 16 residues.

Details on this clone: At the DNA level, this CDR3 is encoded by other sequences in the same sample as well. The rearrangement joins TRBV29-1 to TRBJ2-5; 9 positions match TRBD1. With V trimmed by 3 bases and J by 4 bases, 6 bases remained unmatched. Germline assignment: CDR1 SQVTM and CDR2 ANQGSEA. The CDR3 spans 14 residues. DNA of the CDR3: TGCAGCGTTGAGGGACAGGGAAGAGGAGAGACCCAGTACTTC. Translated: CSVEGQGRGETQYF.

V is TRBV5-4 and J is TRBJ1-4; maybe TRBD1 (5 bases). V was trimmed by 2 bases and J by 6 bases, leaving 8 bases between them. The CDR3 runs 13 residues. Germline-derived CDR1 and CDR2 are SGHNT and YYREEE (reference sequence). The CDR3, as DNA: TGTGCCAGCAGCTTCGCGGGGGATGAAAAACTGTTTTTT. As protein: CASSFAGDEKLFF.

The chain is built from TRBV25-1 and TRBJ1-1; D unclear. This CDR3 spans 15 amino acids. V was trimmed by 4 bases and J by 7 bases, leaving 19 bases between them. Germline CDR1 and CDR2: MGHDK and SYGVNS. The CDR3 loop reads CASSGPVGAGLEAFF. The CDR3 DNA follows: TGTGCCAGCAGTGGGCCTGTGGGTGCCGGCCTTGAAGCTTTCTTT.

This chain joins TRBV5-1 and TRBJ1-2; D gene ambiguous. CDR1 is SGHRS and CDR2 is YFSETQ in the germline V gene. Trimming stripped 4 bases from V and 8 bases from J, with 9 bases between. This CDR3 spans 11 amino acids. CDR3 loop: CASSLDRGYTF. CDR3 nucleotides: TGCGCCAGCAGCCTGGACCGCGGCTACACCTTC.

This chain joins TRBV30 and TRBJ2-6, with D maybe TRBD2 (6 bases). The CDR3 runs to 15 residues. In germline, CDR1 is GTSNPN, CDR2 SVGIG (reference sequence). V was cut by 8 bases and J by 6 bases, with 20 bases left in between. In DNA form, the CDR3 reads TGTGCCCAGGGCGGGGATAGGAGAATGGCCAACGTCCTGACTTTC. It encodes CAQGGDRRMANVLTF.

This clone showed up just a few times. V is TRBV20-1 and J is TRBJ2-3, with TRBD2 matching 8 bases. Germline CDR1 is DFQATT and CDR2 is SNEGSKA (reference sequence). The V gene end was trimmed by 7 bases and the J gene end by 6 bases; junction bases not matched to a gene: 3. This CDR3 spans 11 amino acids. CDR3: CSDSGEDTQYF. DNA of the CDR3: TGCAGTGATAGCGGGGAGGATACGCAGTATTTT.